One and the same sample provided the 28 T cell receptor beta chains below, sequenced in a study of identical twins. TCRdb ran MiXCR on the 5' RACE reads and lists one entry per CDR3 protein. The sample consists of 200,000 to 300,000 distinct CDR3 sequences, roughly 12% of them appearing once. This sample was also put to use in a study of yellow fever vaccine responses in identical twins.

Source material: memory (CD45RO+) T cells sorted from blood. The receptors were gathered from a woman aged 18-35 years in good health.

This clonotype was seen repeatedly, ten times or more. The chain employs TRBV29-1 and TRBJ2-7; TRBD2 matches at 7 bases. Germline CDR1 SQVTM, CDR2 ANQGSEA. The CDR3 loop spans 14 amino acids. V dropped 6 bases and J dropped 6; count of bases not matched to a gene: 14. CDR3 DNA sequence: TGCAGCGTCGCCCACGGACTAGAAGTTGGCGAGCAGTACTTC. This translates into CSVAHGLEVGEQYF.

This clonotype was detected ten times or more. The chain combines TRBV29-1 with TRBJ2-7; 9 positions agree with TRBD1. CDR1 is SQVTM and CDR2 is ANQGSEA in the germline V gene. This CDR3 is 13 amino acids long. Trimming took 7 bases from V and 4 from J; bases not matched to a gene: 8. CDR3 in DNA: TGCAGCGGCGGGACAGGGTCTCCGTACGAGCAGTACTTC. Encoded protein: CSGGTGSPYEQYF.

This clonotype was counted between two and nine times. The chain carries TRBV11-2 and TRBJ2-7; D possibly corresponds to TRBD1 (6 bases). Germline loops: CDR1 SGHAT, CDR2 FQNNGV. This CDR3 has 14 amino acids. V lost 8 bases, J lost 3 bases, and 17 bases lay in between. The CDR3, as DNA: TGTGCCAGCGTAACGAACCCAGGGGTCTACGAGCAGTACTTC. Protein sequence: CASVTNPGVYEQYF.

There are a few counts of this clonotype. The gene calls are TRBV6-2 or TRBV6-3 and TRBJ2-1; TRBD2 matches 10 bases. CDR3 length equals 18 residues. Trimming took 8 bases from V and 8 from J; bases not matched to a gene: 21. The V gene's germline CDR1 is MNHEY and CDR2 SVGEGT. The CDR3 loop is CASSPLSGRVSPVDEQFF. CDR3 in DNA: TGTGCCAGCTCCCCCCTAAGCGGGAGGGTTTCTCCTGTCGATGAGCAGTTCTTC.

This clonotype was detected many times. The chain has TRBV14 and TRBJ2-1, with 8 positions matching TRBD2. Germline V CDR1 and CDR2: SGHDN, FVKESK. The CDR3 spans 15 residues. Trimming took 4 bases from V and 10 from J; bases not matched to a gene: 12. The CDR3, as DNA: TGTGCCAGCAGCCGACCTGGGACTAGTTTAATGGAGCAGTTCTTC. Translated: CASSRPGTSLMEQFF.

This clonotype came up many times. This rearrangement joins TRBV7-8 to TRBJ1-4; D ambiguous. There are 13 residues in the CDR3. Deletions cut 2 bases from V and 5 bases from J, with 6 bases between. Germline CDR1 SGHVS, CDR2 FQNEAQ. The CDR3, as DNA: TGTGCCAGCAGCTTAATAGGGAATGAAAAACTGTTTTTT. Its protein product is CASSLIGNEKLFF.

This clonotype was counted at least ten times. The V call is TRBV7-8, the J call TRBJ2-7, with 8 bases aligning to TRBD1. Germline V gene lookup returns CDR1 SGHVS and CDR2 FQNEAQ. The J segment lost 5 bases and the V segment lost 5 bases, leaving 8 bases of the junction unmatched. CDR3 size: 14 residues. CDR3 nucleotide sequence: TGTGCCAGCAGCGGACGGGACAGGAGAAACGAGCAGTACTTC. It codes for CASSGRDRRNEQYF.

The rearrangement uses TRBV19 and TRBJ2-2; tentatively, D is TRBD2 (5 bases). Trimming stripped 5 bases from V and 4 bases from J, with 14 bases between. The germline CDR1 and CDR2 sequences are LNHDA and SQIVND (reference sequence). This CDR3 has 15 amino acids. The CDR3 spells CASSFLADSTGELFF. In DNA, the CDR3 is TGTGCCAGTAGTTTCCTAGCAGATTCCACCGGGGAGCTGTTTTTT.

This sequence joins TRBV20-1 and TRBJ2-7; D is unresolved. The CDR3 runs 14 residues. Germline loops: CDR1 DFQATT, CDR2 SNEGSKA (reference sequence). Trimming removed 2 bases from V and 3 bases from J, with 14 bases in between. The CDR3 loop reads CSARPPRDYYEQYF. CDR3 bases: TGCAGTGCTAGACCCCCTCGAGATTACTACGAGCAGTACTTC.

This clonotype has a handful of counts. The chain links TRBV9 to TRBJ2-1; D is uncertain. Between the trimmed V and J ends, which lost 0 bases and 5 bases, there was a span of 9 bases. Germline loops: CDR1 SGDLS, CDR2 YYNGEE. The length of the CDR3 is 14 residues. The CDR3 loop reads CASSVGTAHNEQFF. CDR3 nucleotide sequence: TGTGCCAGCAGCGTAGGAACAGCCCACAATGAGCAGTTCTTC. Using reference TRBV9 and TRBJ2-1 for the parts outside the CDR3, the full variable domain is DSGVTQTPKHLITATGQRVTLRCSPRSGDLSVYWYQQSLDQGLQFLIQYYNGEERAKGNILERFSAQQFPDLHSELNLSSLELGDSALYFCASSVGTAHNEQFFGPGTRLTVL.

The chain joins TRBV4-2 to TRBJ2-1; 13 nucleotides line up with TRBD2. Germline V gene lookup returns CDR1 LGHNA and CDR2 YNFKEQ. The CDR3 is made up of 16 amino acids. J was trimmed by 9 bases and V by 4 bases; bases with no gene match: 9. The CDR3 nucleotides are TGTGCCAGCAGCCCATCACTAGCGGGAGGGCATGGTGAGCAGTTCTTC. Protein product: CASSPSLAGGHGEQFF.

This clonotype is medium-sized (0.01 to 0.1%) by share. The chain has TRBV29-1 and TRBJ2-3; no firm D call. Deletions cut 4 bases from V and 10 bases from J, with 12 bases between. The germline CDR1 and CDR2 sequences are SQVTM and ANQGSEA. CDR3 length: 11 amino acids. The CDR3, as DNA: TGCAGCGTTGGGGAAGGAATTGCGCAGTATTTT. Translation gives CSVGEGIAQYF.

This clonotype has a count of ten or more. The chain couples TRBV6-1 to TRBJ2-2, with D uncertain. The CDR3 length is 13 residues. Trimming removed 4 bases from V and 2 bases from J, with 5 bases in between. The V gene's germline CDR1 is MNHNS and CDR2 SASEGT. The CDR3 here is CASSGTNTGELFF. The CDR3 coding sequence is TGTGCCAGCAGTGGCACTAACACCGGGGAGCTGTTTTTT.

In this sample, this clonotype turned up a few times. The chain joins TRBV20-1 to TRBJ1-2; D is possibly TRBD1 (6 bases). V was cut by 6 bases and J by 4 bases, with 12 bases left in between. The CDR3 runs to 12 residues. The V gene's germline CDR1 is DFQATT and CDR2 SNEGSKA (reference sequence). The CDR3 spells CSAQDSPYGYTF. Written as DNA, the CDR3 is TGCAGTGCCCAGGACAGCCCCTATGGCTACACCTTC.

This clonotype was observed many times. CDR3: CATSVRDTQYF. CDR3 in DNA: TGTGCCACCAGTGTCCGAGATACGCAGTATTTT. The chain combines TRBV24-1 with TRBJ2-3; no firm D call. V was cut by 5 bases and J by 5 bases, with 4 bases left in between. Looked up from germline, CDR1 is KGHDR and CDR2 is SFDVKD. The CDR3 spans 11 residues.

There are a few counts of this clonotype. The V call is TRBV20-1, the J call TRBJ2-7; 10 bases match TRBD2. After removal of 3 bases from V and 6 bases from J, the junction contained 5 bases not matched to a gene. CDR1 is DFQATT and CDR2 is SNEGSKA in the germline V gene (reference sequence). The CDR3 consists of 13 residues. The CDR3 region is CSASASGGGEQYF. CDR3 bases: TGCAGTGCTAGTGCGAGCGGGGGGGGCGAGCAGTACTTC.

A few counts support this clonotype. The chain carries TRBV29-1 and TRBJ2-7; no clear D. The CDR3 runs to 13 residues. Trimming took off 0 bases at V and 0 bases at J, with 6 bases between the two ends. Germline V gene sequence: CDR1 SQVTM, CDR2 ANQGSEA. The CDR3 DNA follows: TGCAGCGTTGAAGACGGTAGCTCCTACGAGCAGTACTTC. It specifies CSVEDGSSYEQYF.

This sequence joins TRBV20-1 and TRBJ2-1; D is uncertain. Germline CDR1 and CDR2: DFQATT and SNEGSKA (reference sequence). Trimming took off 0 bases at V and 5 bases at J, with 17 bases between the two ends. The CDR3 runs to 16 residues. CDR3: CSARDYPPQRDNEQFF. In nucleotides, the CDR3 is TGCAGTGCTAGAGATTACCCGCCCCAAAGAGACAATGAGCAGTTCTTC.

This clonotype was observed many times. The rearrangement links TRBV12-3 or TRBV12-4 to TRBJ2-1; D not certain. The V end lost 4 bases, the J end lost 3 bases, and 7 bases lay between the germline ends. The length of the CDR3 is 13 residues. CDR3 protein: CASSSTLYNEQFF. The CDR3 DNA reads TGTGCCAGCAGTTCGACACTCTACAATGAGCAGTTCTTC.

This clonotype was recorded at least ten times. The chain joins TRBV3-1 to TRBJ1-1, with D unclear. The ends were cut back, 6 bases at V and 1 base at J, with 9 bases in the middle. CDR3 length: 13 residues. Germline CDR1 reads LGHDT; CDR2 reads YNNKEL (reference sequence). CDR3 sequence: CASSTIRNTEAFF. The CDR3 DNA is TGTGCCAGCAGTACTATAAGGAACACTGAAGCTTTCTTT.

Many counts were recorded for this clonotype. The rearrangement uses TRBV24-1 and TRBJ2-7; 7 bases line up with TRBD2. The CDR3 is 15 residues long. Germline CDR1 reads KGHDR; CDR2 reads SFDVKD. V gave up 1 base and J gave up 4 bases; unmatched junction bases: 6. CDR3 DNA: TGTGCCACCAGTGATTTCACGGGAGGACGGTACGAGCAGTACTTC. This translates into CATSDFTGGRYEQYF.

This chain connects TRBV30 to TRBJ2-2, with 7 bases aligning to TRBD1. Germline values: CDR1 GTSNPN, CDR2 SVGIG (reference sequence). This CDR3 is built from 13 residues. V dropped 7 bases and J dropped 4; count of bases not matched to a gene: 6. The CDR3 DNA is TGTGCCTTGACAGGGCTTCGCACCGGGGAGCTGTTTTTT. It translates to CALTGLRTGELFF.

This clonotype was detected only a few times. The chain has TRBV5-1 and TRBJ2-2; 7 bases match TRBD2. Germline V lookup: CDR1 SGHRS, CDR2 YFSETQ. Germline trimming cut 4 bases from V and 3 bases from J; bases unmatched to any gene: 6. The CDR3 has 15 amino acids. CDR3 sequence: CASSRRGGDTGELFF. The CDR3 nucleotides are TGCGCCAGCAGCCGACGGGGAGGGGACACCGGGGAGCTGTTTTTT. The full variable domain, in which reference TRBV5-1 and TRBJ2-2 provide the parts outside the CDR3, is KAGVTQTPRYLIKTRGQQVTLSCSPISGHRSVSWYQQTPGQGLQFLFEYFSETQRNKGNFPGRFSGRQFSNSRSEMNVSTLELGDSALYLCASSRRGGDTGELFFGEGSRLTVL.

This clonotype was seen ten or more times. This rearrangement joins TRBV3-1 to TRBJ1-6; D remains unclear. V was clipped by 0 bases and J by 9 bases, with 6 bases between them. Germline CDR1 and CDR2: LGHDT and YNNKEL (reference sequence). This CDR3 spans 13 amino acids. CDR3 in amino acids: CASSQESGSPLHF. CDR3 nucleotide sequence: TGTGCCAGCAGCCAAGAGTCCGGTTCACCCCTCCACTTT.

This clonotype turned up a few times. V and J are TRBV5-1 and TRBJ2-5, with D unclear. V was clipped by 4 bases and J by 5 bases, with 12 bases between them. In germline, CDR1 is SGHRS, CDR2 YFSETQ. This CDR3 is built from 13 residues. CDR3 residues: CASSARVGETQYF. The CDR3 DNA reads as TGCGCCAGCAGCGCGAGAGTGGGGGAGACCCAGTACTTC.

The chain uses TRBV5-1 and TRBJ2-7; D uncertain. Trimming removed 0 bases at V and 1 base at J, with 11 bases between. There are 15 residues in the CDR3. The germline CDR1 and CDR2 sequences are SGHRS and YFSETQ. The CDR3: CASSLEGRGSYEQYF. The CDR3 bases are TGCGCCAGCAGCTTGGAAGGTCGAGGTTCCTACGAGCAGTACTTC.

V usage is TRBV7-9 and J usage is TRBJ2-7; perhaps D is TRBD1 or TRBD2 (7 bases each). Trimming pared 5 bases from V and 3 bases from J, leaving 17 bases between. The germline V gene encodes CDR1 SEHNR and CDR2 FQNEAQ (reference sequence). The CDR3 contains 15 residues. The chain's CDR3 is CASSTGGGQSYEQYF. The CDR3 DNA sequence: TGTGCCAGCAGCACTGGGGGGGGACAGAGCTACGAGCAGTACTTC.

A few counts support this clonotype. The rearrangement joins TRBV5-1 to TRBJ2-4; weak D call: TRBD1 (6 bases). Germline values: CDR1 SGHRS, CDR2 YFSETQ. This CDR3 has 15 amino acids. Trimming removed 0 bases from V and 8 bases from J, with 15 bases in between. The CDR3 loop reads CASSLEVGRGDIQYF. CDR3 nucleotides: TGCGCCAGCAGCTTGGAGGTGGGCAGGGGAGACATTCAGTACTTC.